The clone carrying this T cell receptor beta chain has a count of ten or more. The antigen is undetermined. The data originate from a study of identical twins. Study-level findings and limits: Out-of-frame beta chain sequences displayed weaker excess sharing between twins. The more abundant beta clonotypes in cord blood had fewer insertions, and memory repertoires did not show this.

MiXCR, run by TCRdb on the 5' RACE reads, gives a single entry per CDR3 protein. The sample consists of approximately 190,000 distinct CDR3 sequences, approximately 16% of them appearing once. The CDR3 is 14 amino acids. V was cut by 3 bases and J by 1 base, with 6 bases left in between. A further study also used this sample, focusing on T cells expressing NK-cell markers. This second report adds: Within the sequenced cohort of eight donors, seven exhibited HCMV seropositivity and one was seronegative. A handful of donors likewise had their CD3+CD56-NKG2C+ fraction led by these clonotypes.

This clonotype was obtained from a woman aged 18-30 years in good health. Material: CD8+ T cells sorted from blood. The genes are TRBV12-3 or TRBV12-4 and TRBJ2-2; possibly TRBD2 for D (6 bases). CDR3: CASSLGGNTGELFF. The CDR3 DNA reads as TGTGCCAGCAGTTTGGGAGGGAACACCGGGGAGCTGTTTTTT.